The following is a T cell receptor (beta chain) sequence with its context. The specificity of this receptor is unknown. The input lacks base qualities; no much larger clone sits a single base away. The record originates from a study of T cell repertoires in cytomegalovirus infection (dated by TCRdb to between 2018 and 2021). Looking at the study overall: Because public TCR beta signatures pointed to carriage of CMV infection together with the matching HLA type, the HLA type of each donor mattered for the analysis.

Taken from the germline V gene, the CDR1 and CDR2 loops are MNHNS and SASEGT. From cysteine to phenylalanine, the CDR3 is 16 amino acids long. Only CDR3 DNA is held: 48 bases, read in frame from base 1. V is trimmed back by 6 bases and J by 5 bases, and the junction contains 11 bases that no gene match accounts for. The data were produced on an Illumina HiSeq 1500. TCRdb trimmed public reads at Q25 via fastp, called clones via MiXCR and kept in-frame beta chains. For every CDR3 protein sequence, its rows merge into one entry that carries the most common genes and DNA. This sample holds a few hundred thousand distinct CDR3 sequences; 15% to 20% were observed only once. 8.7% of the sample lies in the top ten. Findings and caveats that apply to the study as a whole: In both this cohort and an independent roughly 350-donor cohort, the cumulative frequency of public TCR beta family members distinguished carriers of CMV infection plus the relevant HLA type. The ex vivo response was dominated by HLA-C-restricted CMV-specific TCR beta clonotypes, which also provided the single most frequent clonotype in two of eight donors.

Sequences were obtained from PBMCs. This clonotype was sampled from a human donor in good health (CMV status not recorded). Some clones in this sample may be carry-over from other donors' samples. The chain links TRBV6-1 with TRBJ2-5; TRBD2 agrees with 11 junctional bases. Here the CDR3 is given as CASRLGLAAPEETQYF. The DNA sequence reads TGTGCCAGCAGACTGGGACTAGCGGCACCGGAGGAGACCCAGTACTTC.